This paragraph covers one TCR beta chain sequence. These data belong to a study of blood T cell repertoires in COVID-19. This CDR3 is built from 16 residues. V shed 4 bases, J shed 0 bases, and the junction held 4 bases outside the gene matches. The germline CDR1 and CDR2 sequences are LGHNA and YNFKEQ. Per the study methods: The assay estimated nucleated cells by amplifying reference gene primers. The data were produced by immunoSEQ multiplex PCR, yet TCRdb's version contains in-frame clones alone and is incomplete. V, J and clone size are taken as reported in that table, and D and trimming were inferred from the DNA itself. The sample includes under 200,000 clones, 86% of them seen just once.

The TCR comes from a man aged 65 to 85 with acute or convalescent COVID-19. The source material was peripheral blood. The rearrangement links TRBV4-2 to TRBJ2-2; 8 nucleotides match TRBD2. The CDR3 sequence: CASSRSGLANTGELFF. In DNA, the CDR3 is TGTGCCAGCAGCCGTTCGGGACTAGCGAACACCGGGGAGCTGTTTTTT.